These 26 T cell receptor beta chains share one sample of origin, sequenced in a study of T cell repertoires in cytomegalovirus infection (dated by TCRdb to the late 2010s). Sequenced on an Illumina HiSeq 1500. In TCRdb, the public reads were trimmed at Q25 with fastp and aligned with MiXCR, with productive beta chains retained. Under each unique CDR3 protein, matching rows form one entry showing the most common genes and DNA. Across this sample there are fewer than 700,000 distinct CDR3 sequences, with roughly a quarter seen only once. Under 8.5% of the sample is held by the ten biggest clonotypes. The sequencing sample was made of CD8+ T cells from PBMCs. Every receptor here comes from a human donor in good health (CMV status not recorded). Some clones in this sample may be carry-over from other donors' samples.

This clonotype came up many times. The genes are TRBV7-2 and TRBJ1-5; tentative D call: TRBD1 (6 bases). Trimming removed 3 bases from V and 5 bases from J, with 14 bases in between. The V gene's germline CDR1 is SGHTA and CDR2 FQGNSA. The CDR3 runs 15 residues. The CDR3 DNA follows: TGTGCCAGCAGCTTGAACAGGGCGTGGGATCAGCCCCAGCATTTT. Its protein is CASSLNRAWDQPQHF.

This sequence joins TRBV6-5 and TRBJ2-2; D remains unclear. In germline, CDR1 is MNHEY, CDR2 SVGAGI. With 0 bases removed from V and 1 base from J, the gap between germline ends came to 27 bases. The CDR3 totals 22 residues. The CDR3 reads CASSYSFWVRSTEIKNTGELFF. Here the CDR3 DNA reads TGTGCCAGCAGTTACTCGTTTTGGGTCCGGTCAACTGAAATCAAGAACACCGGGGAGCTGTTTTTT.

This clonotype was found a few times. V and J are TRBV2 and TRBJ2-3; D might be TRBD2 (6 bases). This CDR3 is 15 amino acids long. V was pared by 2 bases and J by 1 base, with 10 bases between. Germline V gives CDR1 SNHLY, CDR2 FYNNEI. CDR3 in DNA: TGTGCCAGCAGTGAAATTTCTAGCGGCACAGATACGCAGTATTTT. This codes for CASSEISSGTDTQYF. Supplemented by reference TRBV2 and TRBJ2-3, the full variable domain reads EPEVTQTPSHQVTQMGQEVILRCVPISNHLYFYWYRQILGQKVEFLVSFYNNEISEKSEIFDDQFSVERPDGSNFTLKIRSTKLEDSAMYFCASSEISSGTDTQYFGPGTRLTVL.

The genes are TRBV4-2 and TRBJ1-1; the match to TRBD1 covers 11 bases. V was pared by 1 base and J by 2 bases, with 6 bases of the junction left unmatched. Germline CDR1 reads LGHNA; CDR2 reads YNFKEQ. The CDR3 covers 17 residues. The CDR3 region is CASSQVGQGVGNTEAFF. The CDR3 DNA reads as TGTGCCAGCAGCCAAGTGGGACAGGGGGTTGGTAACACTGAAGCTTTCTTT.

The chain links TRBV27 to TRBJ2-1, with TRBD1 as a possible D gene (6 bases). The CDR3 spans 17 residues. Per germline, CDR1 MNHEY and CDR2 SMNVEV (reference sequence). The V and J ends lost 5 bases and 0 bases respectively, with 17 bases between them. The CDR3 DNA sequence: TGTGCCAGCAGTAAAGGGGGACCACTTGACTCCTACAATGAGCAGTTCTTC. It codes for CASSKGGPLDSYNEQFF.

This chain joins TRBV4-2 and TRBJ2-3; D gene uncertain. This CDR3 region has 15 residues. Germline V gene lookup returns CDR1 LGHNA and CDR2 YNFKEQ. The germline V and J ends were trimmed by 4 bases and 3 bases, with 14 bases remaining between them. The CDR3, as DNA: TGTGCCAGCAGCCCGAGCCCCTGGGGTACAGATACGCAGTATTTT. Its translation: CASSPSPWGTDTQYF.

The rearrangement joins TRBV20-1 to TRBJ1-2; 9 positions agree with TRBD1. The CDR3 has 16 amino acids. Trimming cost V 3 bases and J 7 bases; bases outside gene matches: 15. The V gene's germline CDR1 is DFQATT and CDR2 SNEGSKA (reference sequence). CDR3 amino acids: CSARGGQGSLARGYTF. CDR3 sequence (DNA): TGCAGTGCTAGGGGTGGACAGGGGAGTTTGGCGCGTGGCTACACCTTC.

This clonotype was counted between two and nine times. The chain employs TRBV2 and TRBJ2-1; 7 bases are a match to TRBD2. The CDR3 is 16 residues long. Germline V gene data show CDR1 as SNHLY and CDR2 as FYNNEI. V lost 5 bases to trimming and J lost 9 bases; unmatched junction nucleotides: 16. DNA for the CDR3: TGTGCCAGCAGTCACCCGGGACTAACGGGGCAATCTGAGCAGTTCTTC. Protein sequence: CASSHPGLTGQSEQFF.

The chain uses TRBV7-2 and TRBJ2-2; TRBD2 aligns across 13 bases. This CDR3 region has 14 residues. Germline assignment: CDR1 SGHTA and CDR2 FQGNSA. CDR3 nucleotide sequence: TGTGTCAGAAGACTAGCGGGGGGTTCCGGGGAGCTGTTTTTT. This gives the protein CVRRLAGGSGELFF.

This clonotype was recorded at least ten times. The chain has TRBV7-8 and TRBJ2-1; TRBD2 matches at 7 bases. Germline V gene lookup returns CDR1 SGHVS and CDR2 FQNEAQ. This CDR3 contains 15 residues. Germline trimming cut 5 bases from V and 4 bases from J; bases unmatched to any gene: 8. The CDR3 DNA sequence: TGTGCCAGCAGCCCACCAAGGGGAGGGTACAATGAGCAGTTCTTC. This translates into CASSPPRGGYNEQFF.

A remark on this clonotype: The junction does not match germline at one end; this may be a read error. CDR3 in amino acids: CASSSPGHRPNLF. In DNA, the CDR3 is TGTGCCAGTAGTAGTCCTGGCCATCGGCCTAACCTCTTC. The chain recombines TRBV19 with TRBJ1-2; D call uncertain. This CDR3 contains 13 residues. The germline V gene has CDR1 LNHDA and CDR2 SQIVND (reference sequence).

This clonotype came up a few times. J is TRBJ1-5 and V is TRBV6-6; no clear D. The CDR3 totals 16 residues. In germline, CDR1 is MNHNY, CDR2 SVGAGI (reference sequence). V lost 0 bases, J lost 1 base, and 10 bases lay in between. CDR3 in DNA: TGTGCCAGCAGTTACTCGCCAGGCGGGAGCAATCAGCCCCAGCATTTT. Translating gives CASSYSPGGSNQPQHF.

V and J are TRBV7-6 and TRBJ2-2, with D possibly TRBD2 on 5 matching bases. Germline V gene lookup returns CDR1 SGHVS and CDR2 FNYEAQ. CDR3 length: 13 residues. With 10 bases removed from V and 6 bases from J, the gap between germline ends came to 15 bases. CDR3 sequence: CAKTEGASGELFF. In nucleotides, the CDR3 is TGTGCCAAAACCGAGGGTGCATCCGGGGAGCTGTTTTTT.

This clonotype was counted at least ten times. The gene calls are TRBV7-8 and TRBJ1-2; 8 bases map to TRBD1. The J segment lost 7 bases and the V segment lost 0 bases, leaving 4 bases of the junction unmatched. Germline-derived CDR1 and CDR2 are SGHVS and FQNEAQ. This CDR3 contains 14 residues. The DNA of the CDR3 is TGTGCCAGCAGCTTAGCTCAGGGGGCGCGTGGCTACACCTTC. Its translation is CASSLAQGARGYTF.

This sequence joins TRBV7-6 and TRBJ2-6; TRBD1 might be the D (6 bases). The length of the CDR3 is 19 residues. Germline V CDR1 and CDR2: SGHVS, FNYEAQ. V was cut by 1 base and J by 1 base, with 17 bases left in between. The CDR3: CASSLGTELQFSGANVLTF. CDR3 bases: TGTGCCAGCAGCTTAGGGACAGAACTTCAATTTTCTGGGGCCAACGTCCTGACTTTC. Based on the CDR3 plus reference TRBV7-6 and TRBJ2-6, the full variable domain is GAGVSQSPRYKVTKRGQDVALRCDPISGHVSLYWYRQALGQGPEFLTYFNYEAQQDKSGLPNDRFSAERPEGSISTLTIQRTEQRDSAMYRCASSLGTELQFSGANVLTFGAGSRLTVL.

Ten or more counts support this clonotype. The rearrangement uses TRBV20-1 and TRBJ1-1, with D perhaps matching TRBD1 (5 bases). The CDR3 length is 16 residues. Germline-derived CDR1 and CDR2 are DFQATT and SNEGSKA (reference sequence). V gave up 5 bases and J gave up 1 base, with 20 bases separating them. CDR3: CSAPLEEGHSNTEAFF. In nucleotides, the CDR3 is TGCAGTGCTCCCCTAGAGGAGGGGCACTCGAACACTGAAGCTTTCTTT.

The V gene is TRBV28, the J gene TRBJ2-5; TRBD2 matches 12 bases. Trimming at V came to 3 bases and at J to 5 bases, leaving 13 bases not matched to a gene. The germline CDR1 and CDR2 sequences are MDHEN and SYDVKM. CDR3 length: 18 amino acids. The CDR3 nucleotides are TGTGCCAGCAGTTTCCCTAGCGGGGGGGGGCCGGAGGTGGAGACCCAGTACTTC. It yields the protein CASSFPSGGGPEVETQYF.

The chain combines TRBV20-1 with TRBJ2-6; D unresolved. This CDR3 comprises 13 residues. CDR1 and CDR2 (germline): DFQATT, SNEGSKA (reference sequence). The germline V and J ends were trimmed by 7 bases and 0 bases, with 7 bases remaining between them. In DNA form, the CDR3 reads TGCAGTGTTTTAATCTCTGGGGCCAACGTCCTGACTTTC. It translates to CSVLISGANVLTF.

There are a few counts of this clonotype. The genes are TRBV28 and TRBJ2-5, with D unresolved. The CDR3 length is 14 residues. Trimming took off 4 bases at V and 5 bases at J, with 14 bases between the two ends. CDR1 and CDR2 from the germline V gene are MDHEN and SYDVKM. The CDR3 bases are TGTGCCAGCAGTTCGCCGACGGTGCGGGAGACCCAGTACTTC. It is translated as CASSSPTVRETQYF.

Remarks on this clonotype: One end of the junction varies from germline; a read error may be responsible. V and J are TRBV6-8 and TRBJ2-5, with 8 bases lining up with TRBD2. Germline CDR1 reads MNHGY; CDR2 reads SAAAGT. This CDR3 contains 15 residues. The CDR3 region has the DNA TGTGCCAACAGTTACAGCGGGGGTTACCAAGAGACCCAGTACTTC. Amino acid sequence: CANSYSGGYQETQYF.

This clonotype was recorded many times. J is TRBJ2-3 and V is TRBV7-2, with 8 bases matching TRBD1. CDR1 and CDR2 from the germline V gene are SGHTA and FQGNSA. The ends lost 3 bases at V and 2 bases at J; junction bases unmatched: 7. This CDR3 region has 16 residues. In DNA form, the CDR3 reads TGTGCCAGCAGCTTTAGAGGGACAGGCCTCACAGATACGCAGTATTTT. Translation: CASSFRGTGLTDTQYF. The variable domain in full, completed from reference TRBV7-2 and TRBJ2-3, reads GAGVSQSPSNKVTEKGKDVELRCDPISGHTALYWYRQSLGQGLEFLIYFQGNSAPDKSGLPSDRFSAERTGGSVSTLTIQRTQQEDSAVYLCASSFRGTGLTDTQYFGPGTRLTVL.

A few counts support this clonotype. CDR3 region: CASSQLSQVSPLHF. In nucleotides, the CDR3 is TGTGCCAGCAGCCAATTATCGCAGGTGTCACCCCTCCACTTT. The rearrangement joins TRBV28 to TRBJ1-6; no definite D call. V was cut by 6 bases and J by 10 bases, with 16 bases left in between. Germline-derived CDR1 and CDR2 are MDHEN and SYDVKM. The CDR3 has 14 residues.

The chain combines TRBV4-1 with TRBJ2-1, with no clear D. V lost 0 bases, J lost 15 bases, and 21 bases lay in between. CDR1 and CDR2 from the germline V gene are MGHRA and YSYEKL. The CDR3 sequence is 15 residues long. CDR3 residues: CASSQDADNRVWRFF. DNA for the CDR3: TGCGCCAGCAGCCAAGACGCTGATAATCGGGTCTGGAGGTTCTTC.

This rearrangement joins TRBV7-2 to TRBJ2-5, with 9 bases fitting TRBD2. The CDR3 runs 15 residues. The germline gives CDR1 SGHTA, CDR2 FQGNSA. J gave up 2 bases and V 5 bases, and 6 bases lay outside the gene matches. The CDR3 region is CASSQKRGVQETQYF. CDR3 DNA sequence: TGTGCCAGCAGCCAGAAGCGGGGGGTTCAAGAGACCCAGTACTTC. The full variable domain, with the rest looked up from reference TRBV7-2 and TRBJ2-5, is GAGVSQSPSNKVTEKGKDVELRCDPISGHTALYWYRQSLGQGLEFLIYFQGNSAPDKSGLPSDRFSAERTGGSVSTLTIQRTQQEDSAVYLCASSQKRGVQETQYFGPGTRLLVL.

Points on this clonotype: A clone one base away is much larger, so this may be a read error. V is TRBV27 and J is TRBJ1-2, with 9 nucleotides matching TRBD1. The V gene's germline CDR1 is MNHEY and CDR2 SMNVEV (reference sequence). V shed 0 bases and J 10 bases; nucleotides not matched to a gene: 6. CDR3 length: 14 residues. CDR3 region: CASSLSGTGNDYTF. CDR3 DNA: TGTGCCAGCAGTTTATCGGGGACAGGGAATGACTACACCTTC.

In its sample, this clonotype was seen many times. This rearrangement joins TRBV27 to TRBJ1-1, with TRBD1 identical over 7 bases. The J segment lost 4 bases and the V segment lost 6 bases, leaving 11 bases of the junction unmatched. CDR1 is MNHEY and CDR2 is SMNVEV in the germline V gene (reference sequence). The CDR3 is 15 residues long. This CDR3 is CASSTYQGTVTEAFF. In nucleotides, the CDR3 is TGTGCCAGCAGCACGTACCAAGGGACAGTCACTGAAGCTTTCTTT.